A selection of T cell receptor beta chains follows, all from one sample in a study of cytomegalovirus exposure and HLA in healthy donors. TCRdb's copy holds only in-frame clones and misses some; the assay was immunoSEQ multiplex PCR. The sample includes about 120,000 clones, 80% to 85% seen only once; the top ten take 3.5% to 4.5%. Sequencing was performed on PBMCs. These receptors were collected from a woman under 40 in good health and CMV-seronegative. Each CDR3 is given without its conserved first and last residue. D genes are given only for firm matches.

>14|TRBD1|TRBV9
ASSAPGQVNTGELF
>12|TRBD2|TRBV11-2
ASSLRGRGETQY
>12|.|TRBV7-8
ASSFQVGTDTQY
>14|.|TRBV11-2
ASSPQGFSSYNEQF
>12|TRBD1|TRBV14
ASSQGTGDYEQY
>13|TRBD1|TRBV28
ASSPAGQGFGTQY
>9|.|TRBV10-2
ASRGVETQY
>12|TRBD2|TRBV5-1
ASSVLANSYEQY
>12|.|TRBV5-1
ASSPTTGSEKLF
>12|TRBD1|TRBV25-1
ASSGLTGDYGYT
>13|TRBD2|TRBV6-1
ASSSRTSGGYGQY
>13|.|TRBV6-1
ASSGAAGNNQPQH
>12|TRBD1|TRBV5-4
ASSPGTGGYEQY
>14|.|TRBV7-8
ASSLGQPTPNTEAF
>11|TRBD1|TRBV19
ASRRQGAYEQY
>12|.|TRBV6-5
ASAGPGSSYEQY
>13|TRBD2|TRBV9
ASSSAAGVYYEQY
>14|TRBD1|TRBV7-9
ASSAHPGQGQETQY
>13|TRBD1|TRBV18
ASSPRQGDSYEQY
>12|.|TRBV6-5
ASSLTSSYNEQF
>11|.|TRBV6-1
ASSPTGTDTQY
>12|TRBD1|TRBV6-1
ASSEGQGASGYT
>14|TRBD2|TRBV7-2
ASSLLTSGSGDTQY
>13|TRBD2|TRBV11-2
ASSLTRTSGNEQF
>11|TRBD1|TRBV2
ASNQGGNTEAF
>11|.|TRBV19
ASSINSRSPQY
>16|TRBD2|TRBV11-2
ASSLRTSGREGLIEQY
>10|TRBD2|TRBV18
ATSGGYNEQF
>13|.|TRBV27
ASSLSRPATYEQY